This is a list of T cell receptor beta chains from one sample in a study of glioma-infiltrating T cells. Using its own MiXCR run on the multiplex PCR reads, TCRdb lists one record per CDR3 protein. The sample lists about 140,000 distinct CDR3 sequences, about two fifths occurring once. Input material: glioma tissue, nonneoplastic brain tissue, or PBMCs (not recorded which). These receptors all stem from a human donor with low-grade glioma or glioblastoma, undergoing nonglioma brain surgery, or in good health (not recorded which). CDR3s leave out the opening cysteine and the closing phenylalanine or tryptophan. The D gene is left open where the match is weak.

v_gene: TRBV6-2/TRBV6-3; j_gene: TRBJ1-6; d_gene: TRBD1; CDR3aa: ASSSRDSYNSPLH
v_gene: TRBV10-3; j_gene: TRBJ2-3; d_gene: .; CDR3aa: AISEFEVMTDTQY
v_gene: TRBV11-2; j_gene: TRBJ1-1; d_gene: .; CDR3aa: ASSETRGPLMEAF
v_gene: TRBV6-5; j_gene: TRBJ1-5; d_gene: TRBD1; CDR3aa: ASSYSQGDQPQH
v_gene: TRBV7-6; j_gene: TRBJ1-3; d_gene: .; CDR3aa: ANSPGRVAGNTIY
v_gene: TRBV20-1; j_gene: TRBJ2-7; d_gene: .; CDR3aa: SAKLGQLYEQY
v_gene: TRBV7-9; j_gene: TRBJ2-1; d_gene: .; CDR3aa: ASSLAGGGEQF
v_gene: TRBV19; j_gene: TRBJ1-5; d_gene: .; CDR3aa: ASSLSSDLPRPQH
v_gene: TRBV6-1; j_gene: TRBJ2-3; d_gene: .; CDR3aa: ASSSDGDTQY
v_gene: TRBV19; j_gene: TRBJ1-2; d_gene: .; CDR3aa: ASRSSRANYGYT
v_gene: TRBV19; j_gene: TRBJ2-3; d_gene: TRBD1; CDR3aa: ASNRQGETDTQY
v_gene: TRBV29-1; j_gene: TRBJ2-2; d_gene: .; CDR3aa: SVEGNTGELF
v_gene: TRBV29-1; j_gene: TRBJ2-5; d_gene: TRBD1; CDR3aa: SVGQGAQETQY
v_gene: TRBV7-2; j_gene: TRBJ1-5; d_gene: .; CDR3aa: ASRGKTAGSYSNQPQH
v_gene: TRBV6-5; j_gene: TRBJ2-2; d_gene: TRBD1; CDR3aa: ASSYSGTGGLPTGELF